This note documents a single T cell receptor beta chain sequence. As yet, its antigen is unknown. Germline V gives CDR1 SGHTS, CDR2 YDEGEE. CDR3 length equals 11 residues. Trimming took off 5 bases at V and 4 bases at J, with 6 bases between the two ends. Before they underwent DNA extraction, samples held roughly 0.9-10 million cryopreserved PBMC. This sample was included in a study of long-term antiretroviral therapy in people with HIV. Whole-study results and caveats: Clones that expanded before ART (that is, prior to treatment) dominated the repertoire at all time points. Post-ART diversity increased but stayed below transplant donor controls. ART adherence, viral resistance and therapy changes went unrecorded.

At the survey level, the v3.0 immunoSEQ assay was run. Sequenced by immunoSEQ multiplex PCR; TCRdb stores in-frame clones only, minus some. The sample yields approximately 20,000 clones, 79% seen once. Sequenced material: unsorted PBMCs, taken 4.1 years after starting antiretroviral therapy. This sequence originates from a woman in her thirties or forties with HIV. This rearrangement joins TRBV5-8 to TRBJ1-2; the D gene is possibly TRBD1 (5 bases). CDR3 nucleotides: TGTGCCAGCAGAGGGGCCTATGGCTACACCTTC. Its translation is CASRGAYGYTF.